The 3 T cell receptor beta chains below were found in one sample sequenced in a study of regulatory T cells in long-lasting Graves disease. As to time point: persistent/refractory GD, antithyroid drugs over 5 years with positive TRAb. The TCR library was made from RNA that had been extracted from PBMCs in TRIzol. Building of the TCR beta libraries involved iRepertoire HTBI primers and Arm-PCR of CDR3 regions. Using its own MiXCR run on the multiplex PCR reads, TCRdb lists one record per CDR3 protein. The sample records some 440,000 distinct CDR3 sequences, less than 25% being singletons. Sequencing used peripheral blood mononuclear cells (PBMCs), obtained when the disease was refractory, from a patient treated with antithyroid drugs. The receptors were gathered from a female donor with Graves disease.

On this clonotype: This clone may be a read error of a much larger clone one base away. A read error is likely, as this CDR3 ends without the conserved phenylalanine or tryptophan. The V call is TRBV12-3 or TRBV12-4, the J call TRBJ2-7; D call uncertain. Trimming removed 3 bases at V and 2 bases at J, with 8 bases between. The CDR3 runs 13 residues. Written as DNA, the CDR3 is TGTGCCAGCAGTTTCTCGCGACCCTACGAGCAGTACTCC. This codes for CASSFSRPYEQYS.

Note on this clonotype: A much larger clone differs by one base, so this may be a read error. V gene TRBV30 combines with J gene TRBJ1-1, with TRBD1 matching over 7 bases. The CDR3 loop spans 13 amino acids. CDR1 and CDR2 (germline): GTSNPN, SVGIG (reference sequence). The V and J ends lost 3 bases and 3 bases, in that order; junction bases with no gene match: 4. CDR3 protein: CAWRGQLDTEAFF. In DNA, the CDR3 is TGTGCCTGGAGGGGACAGTTGGACACTGAAGCTTTCTTT.

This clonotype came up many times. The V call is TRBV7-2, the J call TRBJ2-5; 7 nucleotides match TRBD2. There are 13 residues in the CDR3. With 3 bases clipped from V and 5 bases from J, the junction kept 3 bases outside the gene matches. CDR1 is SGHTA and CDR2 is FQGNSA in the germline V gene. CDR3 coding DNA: TGTGCCAGCAGCTTTATGGGGGGGGAGACCCAGTACTTC. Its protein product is CASSFMGGETQYF.